Presented here are 32 T cell receptor beta chains from one specimen sequenced in a study of OX40 agonist ivuxolimab in advanced cancers. Clones were sequenced by immunoSEQ multiplex PCR, and TCRdb holds only the in-frame ones, with some missing. This table holds more than 45,000 clones, 65% to 85% found once. The input for sequencing was CD4+ or CD8+ T cells sorted from blood, taken in a trial of the OX40 agonist ivuxolimab. These receptors all stem from an adult with an advanced solid tumor such as melanoma, head and neck, liver or kidney cancer.

V is TRBV10-3 and J is TRBJ1-1; D is uncertain. The germline V gene encodes CDR1 ENHRY and CDR2 SYGVKD. There are 15 residues in the CDR3. V was pared by 4 bases and J by 1 base, with 13 bases between. As DNA, the CDR3 is TGTGCCATCAGTGGAATGATGCGGGGGAACACTGAAGCTTTCTTT. Its translation is CAISGMMRGNTEAFF.

This sequence joins TRBV5-1 and TRBJ1-5; D might be TRBD1 (6 bases). The V gene's germline CDR1 is SGHRS and CDR2 YFSETQ. V was shortened by 4 bases and J by 3 bases, with 11 bases between the two germline ends. This CDR3 is built from 14 residues. DNA of the CDR3: TGCGCCAGCAGCACCGGACAGACCAATCAGCCCCAGCATTTT. Its protein product is CASSTGQTNQPQHF.

J is TRBJ1-1 and V is TRBV6-5, with D unclear. The V and J ends lost 2 bases and 1 base respectively, with 11 bases between them. The CDR3 is 15 amino acids. Per the germline V gene, CDR1 is MNHEY and CDR2 is SVGAGI. CDR3 DNA: TGTGCCAGCAGTTACCCGGCAGGATCGAACACTGAAGCTTTCTTT. Its protein product is CASSYPAGSNTEAFF.

About this clone itself: Compared with germline, one end of the junction differs, possibly owing to a read error. This sequence joins TRBV18 and TRBJ1-1; 8 nucleotides match TRBD1. Germline values: CDR1 KGHSH, CDR2 LQKENI. The length of the CDR3 is 16 residues. The CDR3: CASSPGAQGGNAEAFF. As DNA, the CDR3 is TGTGCCAGCTCACCGGGGGCACAGGGGGGGAACGCTGAAGCTTTCTTT. Looking up the rest from reference TRBV18 and TRBJ1-1 gives the full variable domain: NAGVMQNPRHLVRRRGQEARLRCSPMKGHSHVYWYRQLPEEGLKFMVYLQKENIIDESGMPKERFSAEFPKEGPSILRIQQVVRGDSAAYFCASSPGAQGGNAEAFFGQGTRLTVV.

CDR3 protein: CAWSFSRPGSGNTIYF. Here the CDR3 DNA reads TGTGCCTGGAGTTTCTCCCGCCCCGGCTCTGGAAACACCATATATTTT. The rearrangement links TRBV30 to TRBJ1-3, with D unresolved. The V and J ends lost 2 bases and 0 bases respectively, with 14 bases between them. CDR1 GTSNPN and CDR2 SVGIG come from the germline V gene (reference sequence). The CDR3 consists of 16 residues.

The chain joins TRBV15 to TRBJ1-3; 8 bases are shared with TRBD1. J was trimmed by 4 bases and V by 9 bases; bases with no gene match: 11. CDR1 is LNHNV, CDR2 YYDKDF, per germline (reference sequence). This CDR3 has 15 amino acids. CDR3 nucleotide sequence: TGTGCCACGGATGGACAGGGCGTAGCAGGAAACACCATATATTTT. The encoded protein is CATDGQGVAGNTIYF.

The V and J genes are TRBV2 and TRBJ1-5, with TRBD1 identical over 10 bases. The CDR3 spans 17 residues. From germline, CDR1 is SNHLY and CDR2 FYNNEI. V dropped 4 bases and J dropped 2; count of bases not matched to a gene: 8. The CDR3 DNA reads TGTGCCAGCAGTGCGGGACAGGGGCTCTTTGGCAATCAGCCCCAGCATTTT. Translated: CASSAGQGLFGNQPQHF.

The DNA for the CDR3 is TGTGCCAGCAGCTTGGTTCCTAATTCACCCCTCCACTTT. Encoded protein: CASSLVPNSPLHF. The chain has TRBV5-4 and TRBJ1-6; D unresolved. Looked up from germline, CDR1 is SGHNT and CDR2 is YYREEE (reference sequence). CDR3 length: 13 amino acids. V lost 0 bases and J lost 6, with 4 bases in between.

This clone has more than one count but fewer than ten. The chain joins TRBV18 to TRBJ2-1; tentative D call: TRBD1 (5 bases). V lost 2 bases and J lost 7, with 18 bases in between. The CDR3 consists of 16 residues. Germline CDR1 KGHSH, CDR2 LQKENI. This chain's CDR3 is CASSPISRAARNEQFF. The CDR3 region has the DNA TGTGCCAGCTCACCAATCTCCAGGGCGGCAAGGAATGAGCAGTTCTTC.

The CDR3 DNA is TGTGCCAGCACTGGCCCCTGGACCACCGGGGAGCTGTTTTTT. It yields the protein CASTGPWTTGELFF. This chain uses TRBV25-1 with TRBJ2-2; the D is unclear. V lost 7 bases and J 4 bases, leaving 13 bases between the germline ends. Per the germline V gene, CDR1 is MGHDK and CDR2 is SYGVNS. The CDR3 sequence is 14 residues long.

The chain uses TRBV7-9 and TRBJ1-3; D ambiguous. V was trimmed by 4 bases and J by 2 bases, leaving 15 bases between them. The germline gives CDR1 SEHNR, CDR2 FQNEAQ (reference sequence). This CDR3 region has 16 residues. The CDR3 nucleotides are TGTGCCAGCAGCTCTAGAGGCGTCGGGGCTGGAAACACCATATATTTT. Translating it yields CASSSRGVGAGNTIYF.

The chain employs TRBV6-1 and TRBJ1-1; maybe TRBD1 (6 bases). The V end was cut by 6 bases, the J end by 5 bases, with 13 bases between. The germline V gene encodes CDR1 MNHNS and CDR2 SASEGT. The CDR3 has 13 residues. The CDR3 spells CASSVQGYTEAFF. For the CDR3, the DNA is TGTGCCAGCAGCGTTCAGGGGTATACTGAAGCTTTCTTT.

This clone showed up just once. This chain connects TRBV2 to TRBJ1-5; 9 bases line up with TRBD1. The CDR3 runs 18 residues. Looked up from germline, CDR1 is SNHLY and CDR2 is FYNNEI. J gave up 2 bases and V 6 bases, and 14 bases lay outside the gene matches. In nucleotides, the CDR3 is TGTGCCAGCAGAGGTCCGGGACAGGGATTTGGAGGCAATCAGCCCCAGCATTTT. Translated, it gives CASRGPGQGFGGNQPQHF. The full variable domain, completed using reference TRBV2 and TRBJ1-5, is EPEVTQTPSHQVTQMGQEVILRCVPISNHLYFYWYRQILGQKVEFLVSFYNNEISEKSEIFDDQFSVERPDGSNFTLKIRSTKLEDSAMYFCASRGPGQGFGGNQPQHFGDGTRLSIL.

This clone has just a few counts. The rearrangement joins TRBV2 to TRBJ1-4; 12 bases agree with TRBD1. J was trimmed by 3 bases and V by 6 bases; bases with no gene match: 14. Looked up from germline, CDR1 is SNHLY and CDR2 is FYNNEI. The CDR3 is made up of 19 amino acids. The CDR3 sequence: CASSPNLGDRGRPNEKLFF. CDR3 sequence (DNA): TGTGCCAGCAGCCCCAACTTGGGGGACAGGGGGCGACCTAATGAAAAACTGTTTTTT.

The chain is built from TRBV5-4 and TRBJ2-5; 14 bases are a match to TRBD2. The CDR3 consists of 16 residues. V lost 2 bases, J lost 8 bases, and 8 bases stayed unmatched. CDR1 SGHNT and CDR2 YYREEE come from the germline V gene (reference sequence). The CDR3: CASSLETGTSGGTQYF. CDR3 DNA: TGTGCCAGCAGCTTAGAGACCGGGACTAGCGGGGGTACCCAGTACTTC.

The chain carries TRBV7-9 and TRBJ2-3; maybe TRBD1 (5 bases). The germline V and J ends were trimmed by 1 base and 2 bases, with 16 bases remaining between them. Per germline, CDR1 SEHNR and CDR2 FQNEAQ (reference sequence). This CDR3 region has 17 residues. CDR3 residues: CASSLGVSGSNTDTQYF. The DNA of the CDR3 is TGTGCCAGCAGCTTAGGGGTGTCAGGGTCTAACACAGATACGCAGTATTTT.

This clone is medium-sized by share. The rearrangement uses TRBV9 and TRBJ2-1, with no clear D. The CDR3 extends over 13 amino acids. CDR1 is SGDLS, CDR2 YYNGEE, per germline. Between the trimmed V and J ends, which lost 0 bases and 9 bases, there was a span of 10 bases. In DNA form, the CDR3 reads TGTGCCAGCAGCGTAGCCTCATTCGGTGAGCAGTTCTTC. Amino acid sequence: CASSVASFGEQFF.

This clone was detected only once. The chain has TRBV19 and TRBJ1-1; D is unclear. Germline assignment: CDR1 LNHDA and CDR2 SQIVND (reference sequence). With 5 bases removed from V and 1 base from J, the gap between germline ends came to 17 bases. The CDR3 has 16 residues. Written as DNA, the CDR3 is TGTGCCAGTAGTCGACCCGGGAGTGCTCGGAACACTGAAGCTTTCTTT. It codes for CASSRPGSARNTEAFF.

The chain links TRBV28 to TRBJ2-7; 10 nucleotides align to TRBD2. With V trimmed by 1 base and J by 3 bases, 3 bases remained unmatched. This CDR3 spans 15 amino acids. Germline-derived CDR1 and CDR2 are MDHEN and SYDVKM. CDR3 sequence (DNA): TGTGCCAGCAGTTTATACTCTAGCGGGGGCTACGAGCAGTACTTC. It encodes CASSLYSSGGYEQYF.

The sample holds a few counts of this clone. J is TRBJ2-7 and V is TRBV7-9, with 10 bases matching TRBD1. Germline lookup yields CDR1 SEHNR and CDR2 FQNEAQ (reference sequence). The V gene end was trimmed by 4 bases and the J gene end by 3 bases; junction bases not matched to a gene: 6. This CDR3 comprises 15 residues. This CDR3 reads CASSSLDRGVYEQYF. The CDR3 DNA sequence: TGTGCCAGCAGCTCCCTGGACAGGGGGGTCTACGAGCAGTACTTC.

The rearrangement uses TRBV4-1 and TRBJ2-1; no clear D. This CDR3 is 16 amino acids long. V was pared by 1 base and J by 8 bases, with 18 bases between. Germline V CDR1 and CDR2: MGHRA, YSYEKL. CDR3 nucleotides: TGCGCCAGCAGCCAAGTTGGACGGCCAGGTTTAGATGAGCAGTTCTTC. Translation gives CASSQVGRPGLDEQFF.

The chain links TRBV5-1 to TRBJ1-3; D gene ambiguous. CDR1 SGHRS and CDR2 YFSETQ come from the germline V gene. V was trimmed by 4 bases and J by 4 bases, leaving 12 bases between them. The CDR3 consists of 14 residues. For the CDR3, the DNA is TGCGCCAGCAGCGAGTGGAGTGGGGGAAACACCATATATTTT. This gives the protein CASSEWSGGNTIYF.

The DNA of the CDR3 is TGTGCCAGTATCCCTAGCGGGGGGCTTAGCTCTGGGGCCAACGTCCTGACTTTC. Protein sequence: CASIPSGGLSSGANVLTF. The genes are TRBV19 and TRBJ2-6; 11 bases are shared with TRBD2. V lost 7 bases, J lost 0 bases, and 8 bases stayed unmatched. Germline values: CDR1 LNHDA, CDR2 SQIVND (reference sequence). This CDR3 has 18 residues.

This chain links TRBV5-5 with TRBJ2-5; perhaps TRBD1 as D (6 bases). The CDR3 is 18 residues long. Per germline, CDR1 SGHKS and CDR2 YYEKEE (reference sequence). The V end lost 3 bases, the J end lost 5 bases, and 26 bases lay between the germline ends. The CDR3 spells CASSSPRLRDADRETQYF. Written as DNA, the CDR3 is TGTGCCAGCAGCTCCCCCCGTCTCCGGGACGCCGACAGGGAGACCCAGTACTTC.

This clone was seen more than once but under ten times. The chain links TRBV7-9 to TRBJ2-3; 12 positions agree with TRBD1. Trimming removed 3 bases from V and 6 bases from J; junction bases left unmatched: 7. CDR3 size: 16 residues. Germline lookup yields CDR1 SEHNR and CDR2 FQNEAQ (reference sequence). CDR3 DNA sequence: TGTGCCAGCAGCTTCACCGGGACAGGGGGCAGGGATACGCAGTATTTT. Residues: CASSFTGTGGRDTQYF. The variable domain in full, with the rest retrieved from reference TRBV7-9 and TRBJ2-3, is DTGVSQNPRHKITKRGQNVTFRCDPISEHNRLYWYRQTLGQGPEFLTYFQNEAQLEKSRLLSDRFSAERPKGSFSTLEIQRTEQGDSAMYLCASSFTGTGGRDTQYFGPGTRLTVL.

The CDR3 DNA reads as TGTGCCAGCAGTTACGGCGGGTTGAGCTCTGGAAACACCATATATTTT. It specifies CASSYGGLSSGNTIYF. The chain uses TRBV6-5 and TRBJ1-3; no firm D call. Per germline, CDR1 MNHEY and CDR2 SVGAGI. This CDR3 has 16 residues. Between the trimmed V and J ends, which lost 2 bases and 0 bases, there was a span of 11 bases.

This clone was observed a handful of times. The chain employs TRBV19 and TRBJ1-5, with TRBD1 matching 10 bases. J gave up 6 bases and V 3 bases, and 5 bases lay outside the gene matches. The CDR3 extends over 15 amino acids. Germline V gene sequence: CDR1 LNHDA, CDR2 SQIVND (reference sequence). The DNA of the CDR3 is TGTGCCAGTAGTATCGGGGACAGGGGTAGTCAGCCCCAGCATTTT. Its translation: CASSIGDRGSQPQHF.

V gene TRBV6-5 combines with J gene TRBJ1-2; no definite D call. Germline lookup yields CDR1 MNHEY and CDR2 SVGAGI. The CDR3 covers 13 residues. V lost 5 bases, J lost 7 bases, and 14 bases lay in between. CDR3 sequence reads: CASSISDSGGYTF. CDR3 sequence (DNA): TGTGCCAGCAGTATCTCGGACTCTGGTGGCTACACCTTC.

This clone showed up just once. The chain uses TRBV6-1 and TRBJ1-2; D is possibly TRBD1 (5 bases). V shed 6 bases and J shed 6 bases, with 11 bases lying between them. Germline CDR1 is MNHNS and CDR2 is SASEGT. This CDR3 spans 12 amino acids. The chain's CDR3 is CASSGAGNGYTF. The CDR3 nucleotides read TGTGCCAGCAGCGGAGCAGGGAATGGCTACACCTTC.

This clone showed up just a few times. The chain has TRBV5-1 and TRBJ2-1, with no clear D. The CDR3 covers 13 residues. V shed 1 base and J shed 8 bases, with 10 bases lying between them. Per the germline V gene, CDR1 is SGHRS and CDR2 is YFSETQ. CDR3 DNA sequence: TGCGCCAGCAGCTTGCCGAGTGGGGATGAGCAGTTCTTC. Translated: CASSLPSGDEQFF.

The chain employs TRBV6-6 and TRBJ2-7; 11 nucleotides line up with TRBD1. CDR1 is MNHNY, CDR2 SVGAGI, per germline (reference sequence). Unmatched junction bases numbered 8, after V lost 2 bases and J lost 5 bases. The CDR3 runs to 16 residues. The CDR3 coding sequence is TGTGCCAGCAGTTACGGTCTCGGGACAGGGGGGAACGAGCAGTACTTC. Translated, it gives CASSYGLGTGGNEQYF.

The chain uses TRBV2 and TRBJ1-5, with no clear D. With 8 bases removed from V and 6 bases from J, the gap between germline ends came to 17 bases. The V gene's germline CDR1 is SNHLY and CDR2 FYNNEI. The CDR3 has 14 residues. The DNA for the CDR3 is TGTGCCAGCTGGGGATCTCGAGCAGGTCAGCCCCAGCATTTT. Protein: CASWGSRAGQPQHF.